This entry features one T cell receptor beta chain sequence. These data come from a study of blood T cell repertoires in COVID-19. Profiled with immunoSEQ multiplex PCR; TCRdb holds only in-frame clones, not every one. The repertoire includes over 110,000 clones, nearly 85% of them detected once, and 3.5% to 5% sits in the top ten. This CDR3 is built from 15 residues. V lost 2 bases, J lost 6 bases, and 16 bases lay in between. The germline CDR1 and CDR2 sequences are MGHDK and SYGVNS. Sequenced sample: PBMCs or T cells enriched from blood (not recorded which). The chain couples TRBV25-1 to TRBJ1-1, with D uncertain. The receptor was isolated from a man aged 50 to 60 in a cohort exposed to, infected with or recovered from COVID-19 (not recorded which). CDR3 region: CASSELTGIGAEAFF. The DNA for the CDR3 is TGTGCCAGCAGTGAACTCACGGGGATCGGCGCTGAAGCTTTCTTT.